Shown below are 6 T cell receptor beta chains from a single sample sequenced in a study of T cell clonality in common variable immunodeficiency. Antigens for these TCRs are unknown. Study-wide results and caveats: In common variable immunodeficiency, TCR beta chains reportedly carried fewer deletions and N-nucleotide insertions.

The table came from immunoSEQ multiplex PCR; TCRdb's copy has only in-frame clones and leaves some out. This sample carries 15,000 to 20,000 clones, none of them present only once. Specimen: peripheral blood mononuclear cells. The receptors were gathered from a human donor with common variable immunodeficiency.

This clone has more than one count but fewer than ten. Read coverage stops 3 residues before the CDR3 terminus; the germline J gene supplies the remainder. V and J are TRBV5-1 and TRBJ2-3, with 8 bases that match TRBD1. The CDR3 is made up of 16 amino acids. Germline lookup yields CDR1 SGHRS and CDR2 YFSETQ. With V trimmed by 4 bases and J by 4 bases, 11 bases remained unmatched. CDR3 in amino acids: CASSAAGGQSSDTQYF. The DNA read from the CDR3 is TGCGCCAGCAGCGCCGCAGGGGGCCAGTCTTCAGATACG.

This clone has ten or more counts. The DNA ends 3 residues before the CDR3 does, and the rest of the CDR3 is filled in from the germline J gene. The chain combines TRBV11-2 with TRBJ2-1; tentatively, D is TRBD2 (6 bases). Germline V gives CDR1 SGHAT, CDR2 FQNNGV. The CDR3 is made up of 15 amino acids. Trimming pared 2 bases from V and 5 bases from J, leaving 13 bases between. The CDR3 sequence: CASSLLAGSNNEQFF. Incomplete CDR3 DNA: TGTGCCAGCAGCTTATTGGCGGGGAGTAACAATGAG.

About this clone: With the read ending 3 residues before the CDR3 end, the germline J gene is used to fill in that end. The chain couples TRBV19 to TRBJ2-2; the match to TRBD2 covers 7 bases. V lost 7 bases, J lost 2 bases, and 13 bases stayed unmatched. The CDR3 loop spans 17 amino acids. Germline CDR1 and CDR2: LNHDA and SQIVND (reference sequence). The CDR3 is CASMGTRLAPNTGELFF. The sequenced part of the CDR3 DNA is TGTGCCAGTATGGGGACCAGACTAGCACCTAACACCGGGGAG.

This clone was seen repeatedly, ten times or more. The read finishes 3 residues shy of the CDR3 end, and the germline J gene is used to complete it. V is TRBV5-4 and J is TRBJ2-2; 7 bases line up with TRBD2. Germline CDR1 and CDR2: SGHNT and YYREEE (reference sequence). Trimming took 6 bases from V and 5 from J; bases not matched to a gene: 13. This CDR3 has 16 amino acids. The CDR3 protein is CASNSGGGVGTGELFF. CDR3 DNA (partial): TGTGCCAGCAACTCGGGAGGCGGGGTGGGAACCGGGGAG.

About this clone itself: Read data end 3 residues before the CDR3 end; the end is taken from the germline J gene. The rearrangement uses TRBV19 and TRBJ1-5, with D tentatively TRBD1 (6 bases). Germline V CDR1 and CDR2: LNHDA, SQIVND (reference sequence). The CDR3 has 14 residues. The ends were cut back, 5 bases at V and 7 bases at J, with 15 bases in the middle. CDR3 region: CASSPRGQGQPQHF. CDR3 DNA (partial): TGTGCCAGTAGTCCCCGGGGTCAGGGGCAGCCC.

This clone appeared a few times. Read coverage stops 3 residues before the CDR3 terminus; the germline J gene supplies the remainder. V and J are TRBV19 and TRBJ2-1, with a weak D call TRBD2 (6 bases). V was clipped by 5 bases and J by 3 bases, with 11 bases between them. This CDR3 has 14 amino acids. The germline gives CDR1 LNHDA, CDR2 SQIVND (reference sequence). The CDR3 spells CASSAGGSYNEQFF. CDR3 DNA, as far as it was read: TGTGCCAGTAGTGCCGGGGGAAGCTACAATGAG.